This T cell receptor beta chain was profiled in a study of Ad26.COV2.S vaccination and SARS-CoV-2 variants. Whole-study results and caveats: The study found similar non-spike TCR breadth in vaccine and placebo recipients.

Treatment defined: some 19 received Ad26.COV2.S at low or high dose, single or two shots; about 5 received placebo; per-sample allocation not given. The samples were gathered on day 63 after the first injection of vaccine or placebo. As for this clone: The target antigen is unknown.

This CDR3 spans 14 amino acids. Trimming left V 3 bases short and J 9 bases short, with 12 bases between. In germline, CDR1 is MNHEY, CDR2 SMNVEV (reference sequence). Assay: immunoSEQ multiplex PCR; the TCRdb copy retains only in-frame clones and omits some. The data show about 350,000 clones, with roughly 84% seen just once and around 3.6% held by the top ten. The V gene is TRBV27, the J gene TRBJ1-6; the D is unclear. Sequenced material: peripheral blood, taken in a trial of Ad26.COV2.S vaccine versus placebo. The TCR sequence derives from a person aged 18-60 years who received the Ad26.COV2.S COVID-19 vaccine or a placebo. CDR3 DNA sequence: TGTGCCAGCAGTTTTGCAACCTCGGGTTCACCCCTCCACTTT. It encodes CASSFATSGSPLHF.